The 16 T cell receptor beta chains below all came from one sample that was sequenced in a study of T cells in Graves' hyperthyroidism and ophthalmopathy. TCR beta CDR3 regions were amplified from RNA transcripts. The TCR CDR3 was amplified in a first-round RT-PCR using the HTBI primer set. A single record per CDR3 protein comes from TCRdb applying MiXCR to the multiplex PCR reads. There are about 640,000 distinct CDR3 sequences in the sample; under 25% occur only once, and more than 30% lies in the top ten. The specimen was blood. The receptor source for this set is a man in his thirties or forties with Graves' ophthalmopathy.

This clonotype has only a few counts. This chain uses TRBV5-1 with TRBJ1-5; 9 bases fit TRBD1. Germline CDR1 and CDR2: SGHRS and YFSETQ. CDR3 length: 16 residues. Losses at the gene ends were 4 bases for V and 5 bases for J; bases not matched to a gene: 10. The CDR3 DNA reads TGCGCCAGCAGCCCGGAAGGGACAGGGTGGGATCAGCCCCAGCATTTT. This encodes CASSPEGTGWDQPQHF.

The genes are TRBV7-9 and TRBJ1-5, with 7 nucleotides matching TRBD1. The J segment lost 3 bases and the V segment lost 0 bases, leaving 2 bases of the junction unmatched. This CDR3 has 15 amino acids. Germline lookup yields CDR1 SEHNR and CDR2 FQNEAQ (reference sequence). The CDR3 spells CASSLAGQINQPQHF. The CDR3 DNA is TGTGCCAGCAGCTTAGCGGGACAGATCAATCAGCCCCAGCATTTT.

This clonotype occurred a few times. The chain has TRBV6-1 and TRBJ2-1, with a weak D call TRBD1 (6 bases). Trimming removed 6 bases from V and 0 bases from J, with 12 bases in between. CDR3 length equals 15 residues. Germline-derived CDR1 and CDR2 are MNHNS and SASEGT. This CDR3 is CASRSDRGSYNEQFF. CDR3 sequence (DNA): TGTGCCAGCAGATCGGACAGAGGCTCCTACAATGAGCAGTTCTTC.

A word on this clonotype: A much more abundant neighbour one base away suggests this may be a read error. The genes are TRBV28 and TRBJ1-1, with a possible D match to TRBD1 (5 bases). The CDR3 totals 13 residues. Germline V gene data show CDR1 as MDHEN and CDR2 as SYDVKM. CDR3: CASDSHRGTEASF. The DNA for the CDR3 is TGTGCCAGCGACAGCCATCGGGGCACTGAAGCTTCCTTT.

This clonotype was counted only a few times. This chain joins TRBV28 and TRBJ2-3; 8 bases are a match to TRBD2. Trimming removed 3 bases from V and 5 bases from J; junction bases left unmatched: 4. Germline V CDR1 and CDR2: MDHEN, SYDVKM. The CDR3 contains 14 residues. The CDR3 nucleotides read TGTGCCAGCAGTTTCGGGAGGGGCGGAGATACGCAGTATTTT. This encodes CASSFGRGGDTQYF.

The chain has TRBV19 and TRBJ2-1; D may correspond to TRBD1 or TRBD2 (5 bases each). CDR3 size: 15 residues. CDR1 is LNHDA, CDR2 SQIVND, per germline (reference sequence). Trimming stripped 4 bases from V and 7 bases from J, with 17 bases between. CDR3 DNA sequence: TGTGCCAGTAGTAAGCCTGGACTTAAGGGGAATGAGCAGTTCTTC. Residues: CASSKPGLKGNEQFF.

This clonotype was seen repeatedly, ten times or more. The J gene is TRBJ2-7, the V gene TRBV7-2; TRBD2 matches 10 bases. From germline, CDR1 is SGHTA and CDR2 FQGNSA. The length of the CDR3 is 14 residues. V lost 3 bases, J lost 4 bases, and 3 bases stayed unmatched. In DNA, the CDR3 is TGTGCCAGCAGCTTGGATAGCGGGAGGTACGAGCAGTACTTC. It codes for CASSLDSGRYEQYF. Variable domain in full (rest from reference TRBV7-2 and TRBJ2-7): GAGVSQSPSNKVTEKGKDVELRCDPISGHTALYWYRQSLGQGLEFLIYFQGNSAPDKSGLPSDRFSAERTGGSVSTLTIQRTQQEDSAVYLCASSLDSGRYEQYFGPGTRLTVT.

This clonotype has just a few counts. The chain has TRBV20-1 and TRBJ1-4, with D unclear. The CDR3 sequence is 15 residues long. Germline V lookup: CDR1 DFQATT, CDR2 SNEGSKA (reference sequence). Deletions cut 2 bases from V and 3 bases from J, with 13 bases between. The CDR3 loop reads CSARLSGWPNEKLFF. CDR3 coding DNA: TGCAGTGCTAGATTATCGGGGTGGCCTAATGAAAAACTGTTTTTT.

This clonotype was counted at least ten times. The chain joins TRBV6-2 or TRBV6-3 to TRBJ2-5; no firm D call. Trimming left V 6 bases short and J 5 bases short, with 19 bases between. Per germline, CDR1 MNHEY and CDR2 SVGEGT. This CDR3 spans 15 amino acids. The chain's CDR3 is CASSPGFVETETQYF. CDR3 nucleotides: TGTGCCAGCAGCCCCGGTTTTGTGGAAACGGAGACCCAGTACTTC.

This clonotype has ten or more counts. This chain uses TRBV5-1 with TRBJ2-1; D is unclear. The CDR3 is 13 residues long. Germline V gene data show CDR1 as SGHRS and CDR2 as YFSETQ. V was trimmed by 4 bases and J by 1 base, leaving 6 bases between them. The DNA for the CDR3 is TGCGCCAGCAGCGTAGCTTCCTACAATGAGCAGTTCTTC. It is translated as CASSVASYNEQFF.

The chain uses TRBV20-1 and TRBJ2-1; 8 bases map to TRBD2. CDR1 is DFQATT and CDR2 is SNEGSKA in the germline V gene (reference sequence). V trimming: 5 bases; J trimming: 9 bases; junction bases outside the gene matches: 15. This CDR3 has 15 residues. CDR3 DNA sequence: TGCAGTGCTCGGCTAGCGGGTGCTTCGGGGGGTGAGCAGTTCTTC. Its protein product is CSARLAGASGGEQFF.

This clonotype was counted ten times or more. The gene calls are TRBV11-2 and TRBJ2-7; no reliable D call. The CDR3 has 11 residues. V was pared by 6 bases and J by 12 bases, with 15 bases between. In germline, CDR1 is SGHAT, CDR2 FQNNGV. The CDR3 nucleotides are TGTGCCAGCAGTTCCAGACGTGGTCTGTACTTC. Residues: CASSSRRGLYF.

This clonotype came up a few times. The genes are TRBV20-1 and TRBJ2-7, with TRBD2 identical over 7 bases. CDR1 and CDR2 from the germline V gene are DFQATT and SNEGSKA (reference sequence). This CDR3 region has 13 residues. V shed 3 bases and J 4 bases; nucleotides not matched to a gene: 6. The CDR3 spells CSARRAGPYEQYF. For the CDR3, the DNA is TGCAGTGCTAGGAGAGCGGGACCTTACGAGCAGTACTTC.

This clonotype was recorded a few times. This rearrangement joins TRBV3-1 to TRBJ1-3, with D hard to call. The CDR3 is made up of 15 amino acids. The germline gives CDR1 LGHDT, CDR2 YNNKEL (reference sequence). V was shortened by 0 bases and J by 2 bases, with 8 bases between the two germline ends. In nucleotides, the CDR3 is TGTGCCAGCAGCCAAGACTCTGGGACTGGAAACACCATATATTTT. Encoded protein: CASSQDSGTGNTIYF.

The CDR3 reads CASSQDQGGALAEYYNEQFF. CDR3 DNA sequence: TGTGCCAGCAGCCAAGATCAGGGCGGTGCCCTAGCGGAGTACTACAATGAGCAGTTCTTC. The rearrangement links TRBV4-2 to TRBJ2-1; 7 bases are a match to TRBD2. This CDR3 has 20 residues. Germline V gene data show CDR1 as LGHNA and CDR2 as YNFKEQ. Trimming took 0 bases from V and 3 from J; bases not matched to a gene: 17.

V and J are TRBV27 and TRBJ1-6, with D perhaps matching TRBD1 (6 bases). The CDR3 has 14 amino acids. The V and J ends lost 7 bases and 6 bases respectively, with 13 bases between them. Looked up from germline, CDR1 is MNHEY and CDR2 is SMNVEV (reference sequence). This CDR3 reads CASTSIGGNSPLHF. The DNA for the CDR3 is TGTGCCAGCACCTCCATAGGGGGTAATTCACCCCTCCACTTT.